The rows below give T cell receptor beta chains drawn from one sample of a study of shared clonotypes between healthy human individuals. Profiling relied on immunoSEQ multiplex PCR, and the TCRdb table lists in-frame clones only, not all of them. The table lists around 1.1 million clones, 60% to 85% of them singletons, with over 0.8% in the top ten. What was sequenced was memory CD4+ T cells from PBMCs. The receptor set was obtained from a young man in good health. Some clones in this sample may be carry-over from other donors' samples. Each CDR3 is given with its conserved first and last residue. The D gene is left open where the match is weak. The size field is filled for only some rows; it gives once, few, many or a size class.

clone size | J gene | D gene | V gene | CDR3 protein | CDR3 DNA
. | TRBJ2-3 | . | TRBV4-3 | CASSQDPGDTQYF | TGCGCCAGCAGCCAAGATCCCGGAGATACGCAGTATTTT
. | TRBJ2-7 | TRBD2 | TRBV6-6 | CASSGPGLAGIYEQYF | TGTGCCAGCAGTGGACCGGGACTAGCGGGGATCTACGAGCAGTACTTC
. | TRBJ1-2 | TRBD1 | TRBV4-3 | CASSQDIIQGAAGYTF | TGCGCCAGCAGCCAAGATATTATACAGGGGGCGGCTGGCTACACCTTC
. | TRBJ2-7 | . | TRBV29-1 | CSVPQGHEQYF | TGCAGCGTCCCACAAGGCCACGAGCAGTACTTC
. | TRBJ1-5 | TRBD1 | TRBV28 | CASKTGGAGQPQHF | TGTGCCAGCAAAACAGGGGGCGCGGGCCAGCCCCAGCATTTT
. | TRBJ2-7 | . | TRBV1 | CTRLAGRLSYEQYF | TGCACCCGTCTGGCGGGAAGACTCTCCTACGAGCAGTACTTC
once | TRBJ2-7 | . | TRBV2 | CASSARAQSLPYEQYF | TGTGCCAGCAGTGCCCGGGCCCAGTCCTTGCCCTACGAGCAGTACTTC
. | TRBJ2-5 | . | TRBV7-9 | CASTTGVQETQYF | TGTGCCAGCACCACAGGCGTGCAAGAGACCCAGTACTTC
. | TRBJ2-1 | . | TRBV2 | CASSDTGLAPGEQFF | TGTGCCAGCAGTGATACGGGACTTGCCCCTGGTGAGCAGTTCTTC
once | TRBJ1-2 | . | TRBV28 | CASSPGSFLGGYTF | TGTGCCAGCAGCCCCGGGTCCTTCCTTGGTGGCTACACCTTC
many | TRBJ1-5 | . | TRBV5-4 | CASSLQGTNQPQHF | TGTGCCAGCAGCTTGCAGGGGACAAATCAGCCCCAGCATTTT
. | TRBJ1-4 | . | TRBV21-1 | CASSRGARSEKLFF | TGTGCCAGCAGCCGGGGGGCTAGGAGTGAAAAACTGTTTTTT
. | TRBJ2-2 | . | TRBV7-9 | CASSFGASGELFF | TGTGCCAGCAGCTTCGGTGCGAGCGGGGAGCTGTTTTTT
. | TRBJ1-2 | TRBD1 | TRBV5-4 | CASSMKQGSLYGYTF | TGTGCCAGCAGCATGAAACAGGGGAGTCTCTATGGCTACACCTTC
. | TRBJ2-5 | TRBD2 | TRBV11-3 | CASSLVAGETQYF | TGTGCCAGCAGCTTAGTAGCGGGTGAGACCCAGTACTTC
once | TRBJ1-2 | TRBD1 | TRBV14 | CASSDRVIYGYTF | TGTGCCAGCTCCGACAGGGTGATCTATGGCTACACCTTC
few | TRBJ1-3 | . | TRBV7-9 | CASSFWGRGRGNTIYF | TGTGCCAGCAGCTTCTGGGGCAGGGGCCGTGGAAACACCATATATTTT
. | TRBJ2-5 | . | TRBV25-1 | CASSEPHRGQETQYF | TGTGCCAGCAGTGAACCCCACCGCGGACAGGAGACCCAGTACTTC